This T cell receptor (beta chain) comes out of a study of T-cell reconstitution after alpha-beta-depleted transplantation in children. Study-level results: Some patients showed high day-60 TCRbeta diversity, which derived from surviving recipient T cells and thymic progenitors. Hyperexpanded clones declined; after one year, newly produced T cells mostly supplied diversity. At around two months after transplant, the alpha-beta T cells were reportedly derived from several hundred expanded clones that came from non-depleted graft cells.

This clonotype has at least ten counts. Its antigen is unknown. The ends lost 5 bases at V and 9 bases at J; junction bases unmatched: 3. Germline V lookup: CDR1 WSHSY, CDR2 SAAADI. CDR3 length equals 14 residues. Unique molecular identifiers were incorporated when the TCRbeta library was constructed. In TCRdb, the PCR reads were re-called with MiXCR into one record per CDR3 protein. The table shows almost 500,000 distinct CDR3 sequences, with over 9.5% occurring only once. The receptor comes from a child aged 2-15 years with inherited bone marrow failure, due to receive a stem cell transplant. The sample in question was PBMCs, obtained before TCRalphabeta/CD19-depleted stem cell transplant. The rearrangement joins TRBV10-2 to TRBJ1-6; the match to TRBD1 covers 11 bases. The CDR3 region is CASSIGTGGSPLHF. The CDR3 nucleotides are TGCGCCAGCAGTATCGGGACAGGGGGTTCACCCCTCCACTTT.